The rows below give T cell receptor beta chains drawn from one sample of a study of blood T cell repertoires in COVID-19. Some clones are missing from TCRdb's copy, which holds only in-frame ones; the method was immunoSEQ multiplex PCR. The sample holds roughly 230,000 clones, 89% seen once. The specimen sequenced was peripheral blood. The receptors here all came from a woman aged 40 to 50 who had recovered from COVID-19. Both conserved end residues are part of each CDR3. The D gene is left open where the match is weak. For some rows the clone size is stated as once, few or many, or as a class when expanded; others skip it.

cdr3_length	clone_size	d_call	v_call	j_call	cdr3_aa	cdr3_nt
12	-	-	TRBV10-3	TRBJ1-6	CASTAGDSPLHF	TGTGCCAGCACAGCAGGGGATTCACCCCTCCACTTT
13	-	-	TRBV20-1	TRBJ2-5	CSASRDAGETQYF	TGCAGTGCTAGTAGAGATGCAGGAGAGACCCAGTACTTC
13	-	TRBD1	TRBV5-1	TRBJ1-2	CASSLDRGYGYTF	TGCGCCAGCAGCCTGGACAGGGGCTATGGCTACACCTTC
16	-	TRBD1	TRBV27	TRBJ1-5	CASRSLRDRVHQPQHF	TGTGCCAGCCGGTCCCTCCGGGACAGGGTTCATCAGCCCCAGCATTTT
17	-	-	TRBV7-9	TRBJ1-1	CASSSLDSYSMNTEAFF	TGTGCCAGCAGCTCTCTGGACAGTTACTCAATGAACACTGAAGCTTTCTTT
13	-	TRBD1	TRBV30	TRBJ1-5	CAWSMQGESPQHF	TGTGCCTGGAGTATGCAGGGGGAATCGCCCCAGCATTTT
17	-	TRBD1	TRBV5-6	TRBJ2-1	CASSLISGTGTFNEQFF	TGTGCCAGCAGCTTAATCTCCGGGACAGGGACTTTCAATGAGCAGTTCTTC
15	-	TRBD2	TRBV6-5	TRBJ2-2	CASSYSRGGTGELFF	TGTGCCAGCAGTTACTCCCGCGGGGGCACCGGGGAGCTGTTTTTT
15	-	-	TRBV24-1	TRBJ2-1	CATSDLSEEYNEQFF	TGTGCCACCAGTGATTTGAGTGAGGAGTACAATGAGCAGTTCTTC
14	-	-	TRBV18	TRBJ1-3	CASSPAGTGNTIYF	TGTGCCAGCTCACCGGCGGGAACTGGAAACACCATATATTTT
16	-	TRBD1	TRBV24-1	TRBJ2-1	CATSERGDRGPNEQFF	TGTGCCACCAGTGAACGAGGGGACAGGGGCCCCAATGAGCAGTTCTTC
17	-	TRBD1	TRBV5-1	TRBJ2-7	CVSSLAPLGTGDYEQYF	TGCGTCAGCAGCTTGGCGCCACTTGGGACAGGGGATTACGAGCAGTACTTC
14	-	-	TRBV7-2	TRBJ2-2	CASSLNGNTGELFF	TGTGCCAGCAGCTTAAACGGTAACACCGGGGAGCTGTTTTTT
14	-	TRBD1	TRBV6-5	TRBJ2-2	CASSRGQGAGELFF	TGTGCCAGCAGCCGGGGACAGGGGGCCGGGGAGCTGTTTTTT
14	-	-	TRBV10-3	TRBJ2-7	CASRSSGPGYEQYF	TGTGCCTCGAGGTCGAGCGGACCCGGCTACGAGCAGTACTTC
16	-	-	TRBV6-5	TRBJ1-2	CASSYSRVGGPGGYTF	TGTGCCAGCAGTTACTCCCGCGTCGGGGGTCCGGGCGGCTACACCTTC
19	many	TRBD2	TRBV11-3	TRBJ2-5	CASSSSQWGLAPRTETQYF	TGTGCCAGCAGCTCTTCACAGTGGGGACTAGCTCCCCGAACGGAGACCCAGTACTTC
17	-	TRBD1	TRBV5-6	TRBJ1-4	CASSFMTGLSGNEKLFF	TGTGCCAGCAGCTTTATGACAGGGTTGAGTGGGAATGAAAAACTGTTTTTT
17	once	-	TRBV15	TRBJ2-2	CATSRGGGRAGAGELFF	TGTGCCACCAGCAGAGGGGGCGGCAGGGCTGGGGCCGGGGAGCTGTTTTTT
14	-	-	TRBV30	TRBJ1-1	CAWSVYRVNTEAFF	TGTGCCTGGAGTGTATACAGGGTGAACACTGAAGCTTTCTTT
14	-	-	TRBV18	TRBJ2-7	CASSPPERHYEQYF	TGTGCCAGCTCACCACCTGAGCGTCACTACGAGCAGTACTTC
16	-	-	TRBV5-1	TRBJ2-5	CASRLPDGLGSETQYF	TGCGCCAGCAGACTACCCGACGGTTTAGGTTCAGAGACCCAGTACTTC
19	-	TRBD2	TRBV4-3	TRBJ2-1	CASSQEAGALSGTYNEQFF	TGCGCCAGCAGCCAAGAAGCGGGGGCTTTGAGCGGGACCTACAATGAGCAGTTCTTC
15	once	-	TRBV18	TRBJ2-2	CASSEGLPGTGELFF	TGTGCCAGCTCCGAGGGACTGCCGGGCACCGGGGAGCTGTTTTTT
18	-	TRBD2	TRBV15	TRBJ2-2	CATSREIGRGDNTGELFF	TGTGCCACCAGCAGAGAGATTGGGCGGGGGGATAACACCGGGGAGCTGTTTTTT
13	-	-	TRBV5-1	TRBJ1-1	CASSLNTAPEAFF	TGCGCCAGCAGCTTGAATACAGCCCCTGAAGCTTTCTTT
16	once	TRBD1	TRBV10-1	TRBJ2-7	CASSVDRGPPADEQYF	TGCGCCAGCAGCGTGGACAGGGGACCTCCTGCCGACGAGCAGTACTTC
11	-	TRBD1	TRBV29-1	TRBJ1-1	CSVVMTGEAFF	TGCAGCGTGGTTATGACAGGGGAAGCTTTCTTT
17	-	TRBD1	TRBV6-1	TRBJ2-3	CASSALLGQGDTDTQYF	TGTGCCAGCAGTGCCCTCTTGGGACAGGGGGACACAGATACGCAGTATTTT
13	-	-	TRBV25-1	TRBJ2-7	CASSDGGAYEQYF	TGTGCCAGCAGTGACGGCGGTGCCTACGAGCAGTACTTC